This T cell receptor beta chain was identified in a study of T cells in Graves' hyperthyroidism and ophthalmopathy. Germline assignment: CDR1 LGHDT and CDR2 YNNKEL (reference sequence). The CDR3 spans 16 residues. V gave up 1 base and J gave up 0 bases, with 12 bases separating them. This clonotype was recorded many times. RNA transcripts gave rise to amplified TCR beta CDR3 regions. A set of HTBI primers served as the primers for a first-round RT-PCR of the TCR CDR3. TCRdb analysed the multiplex PCR reads with MiXCR anew, one entry per CDR3 protein. The data show 300,000 to 500,000 distinct CDR3 sequences, around 15% seen once.

The V gene is TRBV3-1, the J gene TRBJ1-1, with TRBD1 as a possible D gene (6 bases). The material sequenced was blood. The sequence derives from a man aged 45-65 years with Graves' ophthalmopathy. CDR3 in amino acids: CASSQVRQGLNTEAFF. CDR3 nucleotides: TGTGCCAGCAGCCAAGTTCGCCAGGGGCTGAACACTGAAGCTTTCTTT.